The next 24 T cell receptor beta chains were all read from a single sample in a study of CD8+CD57+ T cells in acquired aplastic anemia. Flow cytometry had shown expanded CD8+CD57+ cells in the patients chosen for sequencing. Investigators profiled TCR beta VDJ and CDR3 from genomic DNA template. TCRdb recomputed calls from the reads with MiXCR, one row per CDR3 protein. The table includes roughly 200,000 distinct CDR3 sequences, 60% to 80% detected once. The sequencing input was sorted CD4+, CD8+, or CD8+CD57+ T cells (not recorded which) from PBMCs. Every receptor here comes from a human donor with aplastic anemia.

This clonotype turned up a few times. V is TRBV9 and J is TRBJ2-1; 7 nucleotides agree with TRBD1. This CDR3 is 15 amino acids long. Losses at the gene ends were 0 bases for V and 2 bases for J; bases not matched to a gene: 2. Germline-derived CDR1 and CDR2 are SGDLS and YYNGEE. Here the CDR3 reads CASSVEGATYNEQFF. CDR3 in DNA: TGTGCCAGCAGCGTAGAGGGGGCTACCTACAATGAGCAGTTCTTC.

The chain joins TRBV24-1 to TRBJ2-1, with 11 bases fitting TRBD2. The junction had 5 bases not matched to a gene; V was cut back by 4 bases and J by 4 bases. From germline, CDR1 is KGHDR and CDR2 SFDVKD. The CDR3 has 16 residues. For the CDR3, the DNA is TGTGCCACCAGTGACCGACTAGCGGGGTTTTACAATGAGCAGTTCTTC. Amino acids: CATSDRLAGFYNEQFF.

The chain couples TRBV7-9 to TRBJ2-1, with D possibly TRBD2 on 5 matching bases. This CDR3 spans 14 amino acids. CDR1 and CDR2 from the germline V gene are SEHNR and FQNEAQ (reference sequence). V was cut by 7 bases and J by 0 bases, with 10 bases left in between. The CDR3 loop reads CASIRGTSYNEQFF. DNA for the CDR3: TGTGCCAGCATCCGGGGAACCTCCTACAATGAGCAGTTCTTC.

The CDR3 DNA is TGTGCCAGCAGCCCTGGACCGGTATATGGCTACACCTTC. This codes for CASSPGPVYGYTF. The chain couples TRBV7-9 to TRBJ1-2, with no clear D. Germline V gives CDR1 SEHNR, CDR2 FQNEAQ (reference sequence). This CDR3 is built from 13 residues. Between the trimmed V and J ends, which lost 5 bases and 5 bases, there was a span of 12 bases.

This clonotype has ten or more counts. The V call is TRBV5-1, the J call TRBJ2-5; D might be TRBD1 (7 bases). Trimming pared 0 bases from V and 5 bases from J, leaving 14 bases between. Germline V lookup: CDR1 SGHRS, CDR2 YFSETQ. This CDR3 contains 15 residues. CDR3 nucleotide sequence: TGCGCCAGCAGCTTGGCAGGGGGGTTCTTGGAGACCCAGTACTTC. Translated, it gives CASSLAGGFLETQYF.

This clonotype has ten or more counts. The chain has TRBV19 and TRBJ1-1; D gene ambiguous. This CDR3 spans 13 amino acids. Germline V gene sequence: CDR1 LNHDA, CDR2 SQIVND (reference sequence). Trimming left V 4 bases short and J 0 bases short, with 6 bases between. The DNA of the CDR3 is TGTGCCAGTAGTACCTCCATGAACACTGAAGCTTTCTTT. Protein sequence: CASSTSMNTEAFF. The full variable domain, its missing parts supplied by reference TRBV19 and TRBJ1-1, is DGGITQSPKYLFRKEGQNVTLSCEQNLNHDAMYWYRQDPGQGLRLIYYSQIVNDFQKGDIAEGYSVSREKKESFPLTVTSAQKNPTAFYLCASSTSMNTEAFFGQGTRLTVV.

This sequence joins TRBV5-1 and TRBJ2-7, with D perhaps matching TRBD2 (6 bases). The CDR3 extends over 14 amino acids. V was pared by 4 bases and J by 6 bases, with 17 bases between. Germline CDR1 is SGHRS and CDR2 is YFSETQ. The CDR3 loop reads CASSIGTPEGEQYF. In DNA form, the CDR3 reads TGCGCCAGCAGCATCGGGACTCCAGAGGGCGAGCAGTACTTC.

V gene TRBV6-6 combines with J gene TRBJ2-1, with 14 bases lining up with TRBD2. With 5 bases clipped from V and 0 bases from J, the junction kept 12 bases outside the gene matches. The CDR3 loop spans 20 amino acids. Germline CDR1 is MNHNY and CDR2 is SVGAGI (reference sequence). CDR3 amino acids: CASSPRLAGGLASSYNEQFF. The CDR3 nucleotides read TGTGCCAGCAGTCCCCGACTAGCGGGGGGGTTGGCGAGCTCCTACAATGAGCAGTTCTTC.

This clonotype was seen only a few times. The CDR3 coding sequence is TGTGCCATGAGGGACTCCTACGAGCAGTACTTC. Protein sequence: CAMRDSYEQYF. The chain combines TRBV10-3 with TRBJ2-7; D is possibly TRBD2 (5 bases). V dropped 9 bases and J dropped 0 bases, with 6 bases sitting between them. CDR1 and CDR2 from the germline V gene are ENHRY and SYGVKD. The CDR3 is made up of 11 amino acids.

The chain carries TRBV7-8 and TRBJ2-3, with 7 bases that match TRBD2. This CDR3 spans 13 amino acids. The junction had 3 bases not matched to a gene; V was cut back by 5 bases and J by 4 bases. Looked up from germline, CDR1 is SGHVS and CDR2 is FQNEAQ. The CDR3, as DNA: TGTGCCAGCAGCCCTGGACTAGCAGATACGCAGTATTTT. It translates to CASSPGLADTQYF.

A note on this clonotype: The final CDR3 position lacks the conserved phenylalanine or tryptophan, pointing to a likely read error. J is TRBJ1-1 and V is TRBV29-1; D remains ambiguous. Germline assignment: CDR1 SQVTM and CDR2 ANQGSEA. The CDR3 covers 11 residues. V lost 3 bases and J 9 bases, leaving 11 bases between the germline ends. DNA for the CDR3: TGCAGCGTTGAGGTACACGTTAAAGCTTTCTCT. Its translation: CSVEVHVKAFS.

V and J are TRBV12-3 or TRBV12-4 and TRBJ2-7, with D possibly being TRBD2 (5 bases). Trimming left V 6 bases short and J 2 bases short, with 8 bases between. The CDR3 is 12 residues long. The DNA of the CDR3 is TGTGCCAGCAGCTCGAGGGCCTACGAGCAGTACTTC. Translation gives CASSSRAYEQYF.

This clonotype was seen more than once but under ten times. The V call is TRBV29-1, the J call TRBJ2-5; D is unclear. Trimming shortened V by 8 bases and J by 5 bases, and 12 bases separated the two germline ends. In germline, CDR1 is SQVTM, CDR2 ANQGSEA. This CDR3 has 11 amino acids. The CDR3 DNA follows: TGCAGCCTGGGGTTGTTTGAGACCCAGTACTTC. Translation gives CSLGLFETQYF.

This sequence joins TRBV25-1 and TRBJ2-2; maybe TRBD2 (6 bases). The V and J ends lost 1 base and 5 bases respectively, with 17 bases between them. CDR1 MGHDK and CDR2 SYGVNS come from the germline V gene. The CDR3 consists of 17 residues. The DNA for the CDR3 is TGTGCCAGCAGTGAATTGGTTGCGGGGAGGCAGACCGGGGAGCTGTTTTTT. This encodes CASSELVAGRQTGELFF.

In nucleotides, the CDR3 is TGTGCCAGCACGCCAGGGGGGAGAGGCTACACCTTC. Amino acids: CASTPGGRGYTF. The V gene is TRBV7-2, the J gene TRBJ1-2, with 7 bases lining up with TRBD1. V lost 7 bases and J lost 8; bases outside the gene matches: 7. This CDR3 comprises 12 residues. Per the germline V gene, CDR1 is SGHTA and CDR2 is FQGNSA.

The chain uses TRBV18 and TRBJ2-7; D gene uncertain. The germline V gene encodes CDR1 KGHSH and CDR2 LQKENI. Trimming pared 2 bases from V and 4 bases from J, leaving 12 bases between. CDR3 length: 14 residues. The CDR3 bases are TGTGCCAGCTCACCAGGTGGAGAGGCTTACGAGCAGTACTTC. It codes for CASSPGGEAYEQYF.

The genes are TRBV7-3 and TRBJ1-6; D gene unclear. This CDR3 spans 15 amino acids. Germline-derived CDR1 and CDR2 are SGHTA and FQGTGA. The V end was cut by 0 bases, the J end by 6 bases, with 9 bases between. The CDR3 loop reads CASSLTTAVNSPLHF. Here the CDR3 DNA reads TGTGCCAGCAGCTTAACCACGGCAGTTAATTCACCCCTCCACTTT.

This clonotype turned up a few times. The chain carries TRBV9 and TRBJ2-5; D might be TRBD1 (6 bases). V was cut by 0 bases and J by 3 bases, with 6 bases left in between. The CDR3 contains 13 residues. CDR1 and CDR2 (germline): SGDLS, YYNGEE. CDR3 in amino acids: CASSVDREETQYF. CDR3 nucleotides: TGTGCCAGCAGCGTAGACAGGGAAGAGACCCAGTACTTC.

The chain joins TRBV12-5 to TRBJ2-7; the D gene is possibly TRBD1 (5 bases). CDR3 length equals 13 residues. Trimming removed 7 bases from V and 2 bases from J, with 12 bases in between. Germline V gene lookup returns CDR1 LGHNT and CDR2 FRNRAP. The CDR3 sequence is CASAKGDTYEQYF. CDR3 bases: TGTGCTAGTGCTAAAGGGGATACCTACGAGCAGTACTTC.

The chain recombines TRBV6-9 with TRBJ1-2; 9 positions agree with TRBD1. Trimming cost V 5 bases and J 8 bases; bases outside gene matches: 9. This CDR3 spans 14 amino acids. The V gene's germline CDR1 is MNHGY and CDR2 SVAAGI. The CDR3 loop reads CASSASQGARGYTF. The DNA of the CDR3 is TGTGCCAGCAGTGCGTCACAGGGGGCGCGGGGCTACACCTTC.

This clonotype came up many times. This chain joins TRBV9 and TRBJ1-4, with 7 positions matching TRBD1. Germline CDR1 reads SGDLS; CDR2 reads YYNGEE. This CDR3 comprises 16 residues. The V and J ends lost 0 bases and 0 bases, in that order; junction bases with no gene match: 2. The CDR3 sequence: CASSVEGGATNEKLFF. CDR3 DNA: TGTGCCAGCAGCGTAGAAGGGGGCGCAACTAATGAAAAACTGTTTTTT.

This clonotype was seen just once. The rearrangement links TRBV7-2 to TRBJ2-1; the D gene is possibly TRBD1 (5 bases). V was cut by 2 bases and J by 8 bases, with 16 bases left in between. Germline V gives CDR1 SGHTA, CDR2 FQGNSA. The CDR3 is made up of 15 amino acids. The CDR3 nucleotides are TGTGCCAGCAGCTTAAGCCCAGGGCGCGAGGATGAGCAGTTCTTC. This sequence encodes CASSLSPGREDEQFF.

The V gene is TRBV2, the J gene TRBJ2-3, with D possibly matching TRBD2 (7 bases). Between the trimmed V and J ends, which lost 7 bases and 1 base, there was a span of 9 bases. CDR1 and CDR2 from the germline V gene are SNHLY and FYNNEI. CDR3 length: 13 amino acids. CDR3: CASNGGRTDTQYF. CDR3 nucleotides: TGTGCCAGCAACGGGGGGCGCACAGATACGCAGTATTTT.

V usage is TRBV4-1 and J usage is TRBJ1-2, with D possibly being TRBD1 (5 bases). This CDR3 is 14 amino acids long. The germline V gene encodes CDR1 MGHRA and CDR2 YSYEKL. Trimming stripped 5 bases from V and 5 bases from J, with 15 bases between. CDR3 protein: CASSFLSTEYGYTF. For the CDR3, the DNA is TGCGCCAGCAGCTTCCTGTCGACAGAGTATGGCTACACCTTC.